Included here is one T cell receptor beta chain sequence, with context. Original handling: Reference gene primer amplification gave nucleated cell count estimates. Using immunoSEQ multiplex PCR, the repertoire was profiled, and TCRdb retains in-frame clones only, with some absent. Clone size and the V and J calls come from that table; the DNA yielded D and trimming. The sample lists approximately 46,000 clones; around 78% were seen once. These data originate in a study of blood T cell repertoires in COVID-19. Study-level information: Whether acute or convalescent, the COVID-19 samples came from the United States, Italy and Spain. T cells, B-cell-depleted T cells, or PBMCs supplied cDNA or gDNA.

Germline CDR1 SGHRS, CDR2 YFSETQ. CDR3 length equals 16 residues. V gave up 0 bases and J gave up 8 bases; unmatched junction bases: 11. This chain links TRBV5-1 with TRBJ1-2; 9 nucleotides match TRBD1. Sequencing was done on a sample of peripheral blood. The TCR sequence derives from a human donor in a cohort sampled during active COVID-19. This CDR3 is CASSLVTGQGQYGYTF. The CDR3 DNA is TGCGCCAGCAGCTTGGTAACGGGACAGGGACAGTACGGCTACACCTTC.